Below are 2 T cell receptor beta chains sequenced from a single sample in a study of T cell changes during pregnancy in multiple sclerosis. The repertoire was sequenced with immunoSEQ multiplex PCR; TCRdb's copy has only in-frame clones and lacks some. The sample lists 100,000 or so clones; about 90% were seen once. Sequenced here: peripheral blood, sampled after pregnancy. Receptors originate from a female donor with multiple sclerosis, enrolled in a pregnancy study.

This clone was detected only once. V and J are TRBV5-4 and TRBJ2-5; TRBD1 aligns across 8 bases. CDR3 length equals 14 residues. J gave up 4 bases and V 3 bases, and 5 bases lay outside the gene matches. Germline CDR1 reads SGHNT; CDR2 reads YYREEE (reference sequence). CDR3 region: CASSSGTGGETQYF. The DNA for the CDR3 is TGTGCCAGCAGCTCGGGGACAGGAGGAGAGACCCAGTACTTC.

The chain employs TRBV6-5 and TRBJ1-5; possibly TRBD1 for D (5 bases). This CDR3 is built from 15 residues. The germline V gene has CDR1 MNHEY and CDR2 SVGAGI. V was shortened by 7 bases and J by 4 bases, with 17 bases between the two germline ends. The CDR3 DNA follows: TGTGCCAGCAAGCAGGGTGTGGGTCGGAATCAGCCCCAGCATTTT. Its protein is CASKQGVGRNQPQHF.